This T cell receptor beta chain comes out of a study of T cell responses to AZD1222 COVID-19 vaccine. Method: immunoSEQ multiplex PCR; TCRdb's copy keeps in-frame clones and lacks some. Of over 120,000 clones listed, 70% to 90% were seen once; the top ten hold around 8%. Germline loops: CDR1 MNHEY, CDR2 SMNVEV (reference sequence). The CDR3 is made up of 13 amino acids. Germline trimming cut 8 bases from V and 4 bases from J; bases unmatched to any gene: 7. The receptor was isolated from an adult in good health. The sample in question was peripheral blood, obtained on day 0 of AZD1222 vaccination. This chain connects TRBV27 to TRBJ2-7; 8 nucleotides agree with TRBD1. CDR3 nucleotide sequence: TGTGCCAGCTCATCCGGGACAGGTTACGAGCAGTACTTC. Amino acid sequence: CASSSGTGYEQYF.